This section outlines one T cell receptor (beta chain) sequence together with its context. What it binds is unknown. The sample belongs to a study of T-cell reconstitution after alpha-beta-depleted transplantation in children. V was pared by 2 bases and J by 6 bases, with 10 bases of the junction left unmatched. CDR3 length: 16 residues. Looked up from germline, CDR1 is ENHRY and CDR2 is SYGVKD. The library targeted TCRbeta and was prepared with unique molecular identifiers. TCRdb used MiXCR to reprocess the PCR reads, holding one entry per CDR3 protein. Of around 370,000 distinct CDR3 sequences in the sample, around 16% were seen once. Study findings and constraints: Some patients' high day-60 TCRbeta diversity was attributed to recipient cells surviving conditioning. T-cell numbers and diversity, one year after transplant, stemmed largely from T cells that were newly produced. As was reported, about two months after transplant, alpha-beta T cells came from several hundred expanded graft clones.

The clonotype comes from a male patient aged 2 to 10 who had a stem cell transplant for acute lymphoblastic leukemia, so the T cells may come from the graft donor. V usage is TRBV10-3 and J usage is TRBJ2-1, with TRBD2 identical over 7 bases. The specimen was PBMCs, mostly from graft donor cells, collected 360 days after TCRalphabeta/CD19-depleted stem cell transplant. CDR3 residues: CAISEPRGGSGNEQFF. The CDR3 nucleotides are TGTGCCATCAGTGAGCCTCGCGGCGGGAGCGGCAATGAGCAGTTCTTC.